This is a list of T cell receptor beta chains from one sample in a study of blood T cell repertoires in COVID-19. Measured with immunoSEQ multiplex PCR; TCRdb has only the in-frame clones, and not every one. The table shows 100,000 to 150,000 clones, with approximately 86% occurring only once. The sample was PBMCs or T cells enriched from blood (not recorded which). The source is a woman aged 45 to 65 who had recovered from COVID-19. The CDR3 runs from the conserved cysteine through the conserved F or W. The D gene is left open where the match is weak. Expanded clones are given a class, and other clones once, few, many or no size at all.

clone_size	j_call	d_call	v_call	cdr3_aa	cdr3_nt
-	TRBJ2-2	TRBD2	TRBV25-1	CASSESRAGARVGELFF	TGTGCCAGCAGTGAGAGTCGAGCGGGGGCACGGGTCGGGGAGCTGTTTTTT
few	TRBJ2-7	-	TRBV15	CATSRDAALYEQYF	TGTGCCACCAGCAGAGATGCCGCACTATACGAGCAGTACTTC
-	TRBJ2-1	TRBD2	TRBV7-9	CASSLKGTSGNEQFF	TGTGCCAGCAGCTTAAAAGGGACTAGTGGCAATGAGCAGTTCTTC
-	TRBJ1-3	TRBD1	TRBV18	CASSPLLVQDRGGNTIYF	TGTGCCAGCTCACCATTGCTCGTCCAGGACAGGGGTGGAAACACCATATATTTT
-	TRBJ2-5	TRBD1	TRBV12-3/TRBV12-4	CASSETGQETQYF	TGTGCCAGCAGCGAGACAGGGCAAGAGACCCAGTACTTC
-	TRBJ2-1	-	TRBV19	CASSPSRRVSYNEQFF	TGTGCCAGTAGTCCTTCTCGCCGGGTCTCCTACAATGAGCAGTTCTTC
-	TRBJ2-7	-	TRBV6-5	CASSKGDVSYEQYF	TGTGCCAGCAGTAAGGGGGATGTTTCATACGAGCAGTACTTC
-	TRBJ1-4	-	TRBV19	CASSIAAATNEKLFF	TGTGCCAGTAGTATAGCCGCAGCAACTAATGAAAAACTGTTTTTT
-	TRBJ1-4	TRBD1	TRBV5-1	CASSSGTDDEKLFF	TGCGCCAGCAGCTCCGGGACAGACGACGAAAAACTGTTTTTT
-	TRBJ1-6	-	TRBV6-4	CASSDSQAPGSPLHF	TGTGCCAGCAGTGACTCACAGGCCCCCGGTTCACCCCTCCACTTT
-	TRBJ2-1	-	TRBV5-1	CASSPPEGPRNEQFF	TGCGCCAGCAGCCCCCCGGAGGGGCCTCGCAATGAGCAGTTCTTC
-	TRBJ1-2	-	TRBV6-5	CASSYSRGSNYGYTF	TGTGCCAGCAGTTACTCGCGGGGTTCTAACTATGGCTACACCTTC
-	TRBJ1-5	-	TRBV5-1	CASSLGGFSQPQHF	TGCGCCAGCAGCTTGGGAGGCTTCAGTCAGCCCCAGCATTTT
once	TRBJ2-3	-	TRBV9	CASSSGTFTDTQYF	TGTGCCAGCAGCTCCGGGACTTTCACAGATACGCAGTATTTT
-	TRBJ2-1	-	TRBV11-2	CASSLLFRVRSYNEQFF	TGTGCCAGCAGCTTATTGTTTCGCGTACGCTCCTACAATGAGCAGTTCTTC
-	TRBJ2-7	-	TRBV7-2	CASSRMGDSYEQYF	TGTGCCAGCAGCCGTATGGGAGACTCCTACGAGCAGTACTTC
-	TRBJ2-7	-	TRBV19	CASSLTTGYEQYF	TGTGCCAGTAGTCTGACTACAGGGTACGAGCAGTACTTC
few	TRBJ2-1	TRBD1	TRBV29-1	CSVGPNRGLQYNEQFF	TGCAGCGTTGGTCCCAACAGGGGCCTGCAGTACAATGAGCAGTTCTTC
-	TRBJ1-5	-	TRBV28	CASSLSQGVNQPQHF	TGTGCCAGCAGTTTATCACAGGGTGTGAATCAGCCCCAGCATTTT
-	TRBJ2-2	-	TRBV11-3	CASSWSGSSFGELFF	TGTGCCAGCAGCTGGAGCGGGTCCTCATTCGGGGAGCTGTTTTTT
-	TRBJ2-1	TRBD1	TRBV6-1	CASSAQPGQGSNEQFF	TGTGCCAGCAGTGCACAACCGGGACAGGGGTCTAATGAGCAGTTCTTC
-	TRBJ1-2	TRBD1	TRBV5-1	CASSTGQGASGYTF	TGCGCCAGCAGCACAGGACAGGGGGCTTCTGGCTACACCTTC
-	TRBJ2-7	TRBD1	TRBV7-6	CASSLAEGTEIAYEQYF	TGTGCCAGCAGCTTAGCCGAAGGGACAGAGATAGCCTACGAGCAGTACTTC
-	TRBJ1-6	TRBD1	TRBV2	CASSRGTGPFPLHF	TGTGCCAGCAGTCGCGGGACAGGGCCTTTTCCCCTCCACTTT
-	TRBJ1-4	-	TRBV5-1	CASSMTTTNEKLFF	TGCGCCAGCAGCATGACTACAACTAATGAAAAACTGTTTTTT
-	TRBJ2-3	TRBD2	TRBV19	CASSRVGGADTQYF	TGTGCCAGTAGCCGCGTTGGGGGGGCAGATACGCAGTATTTT
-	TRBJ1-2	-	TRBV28	CASSFPIAGAYGYTF	TGTGCCAGCAGTTTCCCGATTGCTGGGGCCTATGGCTACACCTTC
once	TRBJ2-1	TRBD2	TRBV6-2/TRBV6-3	CASSRTSGGGLNEQFF	TGTGCCAGCAGCCGGACTAGCGGGGGCGGATTAAATGAGCAGTTCTTC
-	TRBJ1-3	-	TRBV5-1	CASQVGSGNTIYF	TGCGCCAGCCAGGTGGGCTCTGGAAACACCATATATTTT
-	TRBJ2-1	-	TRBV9	CASSVERYGARDNEQFF	TGTGCCAGCAGCGTAGAACGTTATGGGGCCAGGGATAATGAGCAGTTCTTC
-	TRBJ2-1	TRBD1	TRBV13	CASSSRDRVRHEQFF	TGTGCCAGCAGCTCTCGGGACAGGGTTAGGCATGAGCAGTTCTTC
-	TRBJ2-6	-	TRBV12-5	CASGLALKPGTATGANVLTF	TGTGCTAGTGGTTTGGCCTTAAAACCGGGTACCGCGACTGGGGCCAACGTCCTGACTTTC
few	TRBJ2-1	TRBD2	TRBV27	CASSRVGGGPEQFF	TGTGCCAGCAGCCGCGTCGGGGGGGGACCTGAGCAGTTCTTC
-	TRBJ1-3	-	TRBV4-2	CASSQDLPSYSGNTIYF	TGTGCCAGCAGCCAAGATCTTCCCAGTTACTCTGGAAACACCATATATTTT
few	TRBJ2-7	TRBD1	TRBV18	CASSFGTGDHEQYF	TGTGCCAGCTCATTCGGGACAGGGGACCACGAGCAGTACTTC
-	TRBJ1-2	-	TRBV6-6	CASLRASYGYTF	TGTGCCAGCCTCAGGGCCAGCTATGGCTACACCTTC
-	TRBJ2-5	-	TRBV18	CASSPGLLRETQYF	TGTGCCAGCTCACCGGGACTGCTGAGGGAGACCCAGTACTTC
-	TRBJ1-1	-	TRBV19	CASTNRLNTEAFF	TGTGCCAGTACCAACAGGTTGAACACTGAAGCTTTCTTT
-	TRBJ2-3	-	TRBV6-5	CASSYRRGTDTQYF	TGTGCCAGCAGTTACAGGCGGGGCACAGATACGCAGTATTTT
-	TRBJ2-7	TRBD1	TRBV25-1	CASSPGTGASYEQYF	TGTGCCAGCAGTCCCGGGACAGGGGCCTCCTACGAGCAGTACTTC
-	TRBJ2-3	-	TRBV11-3	CASSPGSYSTDTQYF	TGTGCCAGCAGCCCGGGATCCTATAGCACAGATACGCAGTATTTT
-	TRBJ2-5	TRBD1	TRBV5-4	CASSLADRGEGQETQYF	TGTGCCAGCAGCTTGGCCGACAGGGGTGAGGGCCAAGAGACCCAGTACTTC
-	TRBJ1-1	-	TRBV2	CASTFARTVNTEAFF	TGTGCCAGCACCTTCGCCCGGACAGTGAACACTGAAGCTTTCTTT
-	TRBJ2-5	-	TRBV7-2	CASSFSLETQYF	TGTGCCAGCAGCTTTTCTCTGGAGACCCAGTACTTC
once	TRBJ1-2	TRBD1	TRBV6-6	CASSDRGWKGYTF	TGTGCCAGCAGTGACAGGGGGTGGAAAGGCTACACCTTC
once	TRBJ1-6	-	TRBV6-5	CASSYGSSYNSPPHF	TGTGCCAGCAGTTACGGGAGCTCCTATAATTCACCCCCCCACTTT
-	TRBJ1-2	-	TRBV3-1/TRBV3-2	CASSPRDWAGDYGYTF	TGTGCCAGCAGCCCCAGGGATTGGGCAGGGGACTATGGCTACACCTTC
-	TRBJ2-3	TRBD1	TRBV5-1	CASSLGWDRGRDTQYF	TGCGCCAGCAGCTTGGGTTGGGACAGGGGCAGAGATACGCAGTATTTT
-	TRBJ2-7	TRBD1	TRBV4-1	CASSQPTGAQYEQYF	TGCGCCAGCAGCCAACCTACAGGGGCCCAGTACGAGCAGTACTTC
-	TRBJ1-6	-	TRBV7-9	CASGPPGRLFPLHF	TGTGCCAGCGGGCCGCCAGGGCGCTTGTTCCCCCTCCACTTT
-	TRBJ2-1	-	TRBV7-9	CASSPPYTEQFF	TGTGCCAGCAGCCCTCCCTATACGGAGCAGTTCTTC
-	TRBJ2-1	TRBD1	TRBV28	CASSPGTGLYNEQFF	TGTGCCAGTAGTCCCGGGACAGGGCTCTACAATGAGCAGTTCTTC
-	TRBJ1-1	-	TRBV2	CASSVFRDTEAFF	TGTGCCAGCAGTGTGTTTCGTGACACTGAAGCTTTCTTT
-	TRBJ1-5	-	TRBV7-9	CASSLQGYSNQPQHF	TGTGCCAGCAGCTTACAGGGCTATAGCAATCAGCCCCAGCATTTT
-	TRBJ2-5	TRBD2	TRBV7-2	CASSSPTSGETQYF	TGTGCCAGCAGCTCGCCGACTAGCGGAGAGACCCAGTACTTC